This T cell receptor (beta chain) was identified in a study of technical replicates of blood from a few donors. The CDR3 extends over 13 amino acids. The germline CDR1 and CDR2 sequences are SGHDT and YYEEEE. V lost 5 bases and J lost 6, with 11 bases in between. Using immunoSEQ multiplex PCR, the repertoire was profiled, and TCRdb retains in-frame clones only, with some absent. Here the sample spans about 94,000 clones, 95% being singletons. This TCR derives from a human donor in good health. Material for sequencing was T cells isolated from PBMCs. V is TRBV5-6 and J is TRBJ2-2; D perhaps matches TRBD1 (5 bases). The CDR3 sequence is CASSFQGPGELFF. The DNA for the CDR3 is TGTGCCAGCAGTTTTCAGGGTCCCGGGGAGCTGTTTTTT.